A selection of T cell receptor beta chains follows, all from one sample in a study of long-term antiretroviral therapy in people with HIV. Clones were sequenced by immunoSEQ multiplex PCR, and TCRdb holds only the in-frame ones, with some missing. The profile shows some 40,000 clones, 94% of them singletons. This specimen consisted of unsorted PBMCs, obtained 9.2 years after starting antiretroviral therapy. The receptor source for this set is a man aged 30 to 45 with HIV. Each CDR3 is given with its conserved first and last residue. The order of the fields is D gene, clone size, V gene, J gene, CDR3 DNA, CDR3 protein. The D gene is left open where the match is weak. Where a row states a size, it is once, few, many or the class of an expanded clone; other rows omit it.

>NA|NA|TRBV28|TRBJ1-2
TGTGCCAGCAGTTTAATTATGACAGGCGGCTACACCTTC
CASSLIMTGGYTF
>NA|NA|TRBV28|TRBJ1-2
TGTGCCAGCGGGGGGGCCAACACTCCCAGTGGCTACACCTTC
CASGGANTPSGYTF
>TRBD2|NA|TRBV28|TRBJ2-7
TGTGCCAGCAGTTCCCTACGCGGGGGAAACCTGGAGCAGTACTTC
CASSSLRGGNLEQYF
>NA|NA|TRBV9|TRBJ2-7
TGTGCCAGCAGCCCAACAGGCTACGAGCAGTACTTC
CASSPTGYEQYF
>NA|NA|TRBV2|TRBJ2-7
TGTGCCAGCAGTGTCCAGGGACGGATTTCCAACTACGAGCAGTACTTC
CASSVQGRISNYEQYF
>NA|NA|TRBV4-1|TRBJ1-2
TGCGCCAGCAGCCAAGAACGCTTGCGACTGGACAGTAACTATGGCTACACCTTC
CASSQERLRLDSNYGYTF
>TRBD2|NA|TRBV4-1|TRBJ2-5
TGCGCCAGCAGCCATCCGCCCGAGCGGGGGACGTACCAAGAGACCCAGTACTTC
CASSHPPERGTYQETQYF
>TRBD2|NA|TRBV6-1|TRBJ2-3
TGTGCCAGCAGTATAGCGGGGATCACAGATACGCAGTATTTT
CASSIAGITDTQYF
>NA|NA|TRBV2|TRBJ2-3
TGTGCCAGCAGTGAAGGGGTGGGAGATACGCAGTATTTT
CASSEGVGDTQYF
>NA|NA|TRBV6-5|TRBJ2-3
TGTGCCAGCAGTTACTTGGGGGCAGATACGCAGTATTTT
CASSYLGADTQYF
>NA|NA|TRBV9|TRBJ1-2
TGTGCCAGCAGCGTAGGCGACTATGGCTACACCTTC
CASSVGDYGYTF
>NA|NA|TRBV30|TRBJ2-3
TGTGCCTGGGGGATGGTCACAGATACGCAGTATTTT
CAWGMVTDTQYF
>NA|NA|TRBV6-1|TRBJ1-4
TGTGCCAGCAGTGAATTCCAGGTGGGAAAACTGTTTTTT
CASSEFQVGKLFF
>NA|once|TRBV2|TRBJ2-3
TGTGCCAGTCCAGGGGGGACAGCAGATACGCAGTATTTT
CASPGGTADTQYF
>NA|NA|TRBV2|TRBJ1-1
TGTGCCAGCTTCCGGGCAGGGGACACTGAAGCTTTCTTT
CASFRAGDTEAFF
>NA|NA|TRBV6-1|TRBJ2-2
TGTGCCAGCACTGCGACGACAGGTTCCGGGGAGCTGTTTTTT
CASTATTGSGELFF
>TRBD2|NA|TRBV6-1|TRBJ2-5
TGTGCCAGCAGGGGACTAGCGGGGGTTCAAGAGACCCAGTACTTC
CASRGLAGVQETQYF
>NA|once|TRBV10-3|TRBJ1-2
TGTGCCATCCATCCCGGAGGGGCGGACGGCTACACCTTC
CAIHPGGADGYTF
>NA|NA|TRBV9|TRBJ1-2
TGTGCCAGCAGCTCGGGGGGAGCTCACTATGGCTACACCTTC
CASSSGGAHYGYTF
>NA|NA|TRBV25-1|TRBJ1-4
TGTGCCAGCAGTGAAGGGGGCGGGGGGGATGAAAAACTGTTTTTT
CASSEGGGGDEKLFF
>TRBD2|NA|TRBV7-8|TRBJ2-3
TGTGCCAGCAGCTTATCCCTAGCGGCCACAGATACGCAGTATTTT
CASSLSLAATDTQYF
>NA|once|TRBV4-1|TRBJ1-1
TGCGCCAGCAGCCAAGTTCGCCGTATTGGGACTGAAGCTTTCTTT
CASSQVRRIGTEAFF
>TRBD1|few|TRBV5-1|TRBJ1-1
TGCGCCAGCAGCGACCTGACAGGGTGGGGCACTGAAGCTTTCTTT
CASSDLTGWGTEAFF
>NA|NA|TRBV5-6|TRBJ1-2
TGTGCCAGCAGCTTGGAGGGTTCTTGGGGCTACACCTTC
CASSLEGSWGYTF
>NA|few|TRBV5-5|TRBJ2-1
TGTGCCAGCAGCTTGGCGGGGAATGAGCAGTTCTTC
CASSLAGNEQFF
>NA|NA|TRBV11-2|TRBJ2-2
TGTGCCAGCAGCTTAGTGGACCTCCCTAGGGAGCTGTTTTTT
CASSLVDLPRELFF
>TRBD1|NA|TRBV5-1|TRBJ1-3
TGCGCCAGCAGCTATTACGGACAGGGGAACTCTGGAAACACCATATATTTT
CASSYYGQGNSGNTIYF
>NA|NA|TRBV28|TRBJ2-1
TGTGCCAGCAGTTTAACGGGAGCTGGCGCCAATGAGCAGTTCTTC
CASSLTGAGANEQFF
>TRBD1|NA|TRBV6-5|TRBJ1-2
TGTGCCAGCAGAAAACCGGGACAGTATTATGGCTACACCTTC
CASRKPGQYYGYTF
>NA|NA|TRBV7-8|TRBJ1-2
TGTGCCAGCAGCTCCCTTGCGGACTATGGCTACACCTTC
CASSSLADYGYTF
>NA|NA|TRBV5-1|TRBJ1-1
TGCGCCAGCAACATACACGAGGGCGGTGAAGCTTTCTTT
CASNIHEGGEAFF
>TRBD2|NA|TRBV5-1|TRBJ2-3
TGCGCCAGCAGCTTGGAGCCGGGGAGGGGCACAGATACGCAGTATTTT
CASSLEPGRGTDTQYF
>NA|NA|TRBV5-6|TRBJ2-2
TGTGCCAGCAGCGTCGTCGGTACTATTCAAACGAACACCGGGGAGCTGTTTTTT
CASSVVGTIQTNTGELFF
>TRBD1|once|TRBV7-9|TRBJ1-5
TGTGCCAGCAGCGCCCAGGGGGCCGGCAACCAGCCCCAGCATTTT
CASSAQGAGNQPQHF
>TRBD1|NA|TRBV28|TRBJ1-2
TGTGCCAGCGGAACCGGGACAGGGGTGCCTGGCTACACCTTC
CASGTGTGVPGYTF
>NA|NA|TRBV7-9|TRBJ1-2
TGTGCCAGCAGCTTATCCGTAACCGCGTATGGCTACACCTTC
CASSLSVTAYGYTF
>TRBD1|NA|TRBV6-5|TRBJ1-5
TGTGCCAGCAGACATAGGACAGGGCATCAGCCCCAGCATTTT
CASRHRTGHQPQHF
>NA|NA|TRBV9|TRBJ1-2
TGTGCCAGCGGGGGACACTATGGCTACACCTTC
CASGGHYGYTF
>TRBD2|NA|TRBV7-6|TRBJ2-2
TGTGCCAGCAGCTTAGGGAGCGGGGGGAACACCGGGGAGCTGTTTTTT
CASSLGSGGNTGELFF
>TRBD1|NA|TRBV9|TRBJ1-2
TGTGCCAGCAGCGTAGGGGGACAGGGGGCCCATGGCTACACCTTC
CASSVGGQGAHGYTF
>TRBD1|once|TRBV10-2|TRBJ2-2
TGCGCCAGCAGTGGACTTTTGACAGGGGCCACCGGGGAGCTGTTTTTT
CASSGLLTGATGELFF
>TRBD2|NA|TRBV5-4|TRBJ2-1
TGTGCCAGCAGCCGGGGGGATGAGCAGTTCTTC
CASSRGDEQFF
>NA|NA|TRBV6-1|TRBJ1-5
TGTGCCAGCAGCGCACAGGGTGCGAGACAGCCCCAGCATTTT
CASSAQGARQPQHF
>TRBD1|NA|TRBV11-2|TRBJ1-1
TGTGCCAGCAGACCTAGGACAGGGGCTAGCACTGAAGCTTTCTTT
CASRPRTGASTEAFF